This T cell receptor (beta chain) derives from a study of blood T cell repertoires in COVID-19. Study-wide background: Samples representing acute and convalescent COVID-19 were sourced from the United States, Italy and Spain.

Patients from Seattle were sampled longitudinally, starting during active infection. Original processing methods: Nucleated cell number was recorded as an estimate derived from reference gene primer amplification. Only in-frame clones appear in the TCRdb table, and some are missing; sequencing was by immunoSEQ multiplex PCR. V, J and clone size are those of that table, while D and trimming were read from the DNA. The table includes approximately 170,000 clones, under 85% detected once. The CDR3 has 16 amino acids. Germline V gives CDR1 MNHNS, CDR2 SASEGT. With V trimmed by 4 bases and J by 2 bases, 4 bases remained unmatched. This clone turned up a few times.

Sample: peripheral blood. The chain joins TRBV6-1 to TRBJ2-2, with TRBD2 matching 10 bases. This receptor was taken from a woman aged 70-85 years with COVID-19, enrolled during active disease. The CDR3 DNA is TGTGCCAGCAGTGCGGCACTAGCGGGAAACACCGGGGAGCTGTTTTTT. Translating it yields CASSAALAGNTGELFF.